The present entry profiles one T cell receptor beta chain with its context. The record originates from a study of blood T cell repertoires in COVID-19. For the study at large: T cells, B-cell-depleted T cells, or PBMCs supplied cDNA or gDNA.

V shed 0 bases and J 2 bases; nucleotides not matched to a gene: 4. CDR3 length equals 15 residues. Germline loops: CDR1 MGHRA, CDR2 YSYEKL. Produced via immunoSEQ multiplex PCR; TCRdb's table is partial and in-frame only. The repertoire holds about 340,000 clones, with 65% to 85% as singletons. This clonotype was obtained from a man between 25 and 39 years old with active or convalescent COVID-19. The rearrangement links TRBV4-1 to TRBJ2-7, with TRBD1 identical over 7 bases. The sequenced material came from peripheral blood. The CDR3 protein is CASSQDPQGAYEQYF. In DNA form, the CDR3 reads TGCGCCAGCAGCCAAGACCCTCAGGGGGCCTACGAGCAGTACTTC.